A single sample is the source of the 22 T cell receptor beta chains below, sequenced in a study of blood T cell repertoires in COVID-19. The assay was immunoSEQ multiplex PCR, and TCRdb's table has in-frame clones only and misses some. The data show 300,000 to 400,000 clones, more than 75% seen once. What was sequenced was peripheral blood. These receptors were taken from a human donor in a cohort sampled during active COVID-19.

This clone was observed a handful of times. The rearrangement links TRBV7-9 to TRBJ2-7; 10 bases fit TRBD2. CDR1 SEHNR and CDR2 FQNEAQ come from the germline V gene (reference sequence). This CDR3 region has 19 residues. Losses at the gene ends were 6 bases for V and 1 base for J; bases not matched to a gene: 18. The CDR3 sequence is CASSSYTGTASGGSYEQYF. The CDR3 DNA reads TGTGCCAGCAGTTCTTATACCGGGACCGCTAGCGGGGGTTCCTACGAGCAGTACTTC.

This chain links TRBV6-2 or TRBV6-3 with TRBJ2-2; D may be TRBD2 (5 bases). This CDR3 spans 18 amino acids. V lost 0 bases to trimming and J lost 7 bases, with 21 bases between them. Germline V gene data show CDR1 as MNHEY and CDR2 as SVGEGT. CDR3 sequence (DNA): TGTGCCAGCAGTTACTCGAAGGGAAGTATTAGCGTGCGCGGGGAGCTGTTTTTT. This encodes CASSYSKGSISVRGELFF.

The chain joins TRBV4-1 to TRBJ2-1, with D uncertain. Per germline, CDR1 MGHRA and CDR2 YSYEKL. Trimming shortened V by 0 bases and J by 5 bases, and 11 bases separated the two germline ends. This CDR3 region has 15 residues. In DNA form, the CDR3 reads TGCGCCAGCAGCCAAGAGAAATCTAAGCACAATGAGCAGTTCTTC. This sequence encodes CASSQEKSKHNEQFF.

The CDR3 is CAWAGGGSSYEQYF. The CDR3 bases are TGTGCCTGGGCCGGGGGGGGTTCCTCCTACGAGCAGTACTTC. The chain recombines TRBV30 with TRBJ2-7; 8 bases fit TRBD2. V was pared by 5 bases and J by 0 bases, with 6 bases of the junction left unmatched. The CDR3 loop spans 14 amino acids. In germline, CDR1 is GTSNPN, CDR2 SVGIG (reference sequence).

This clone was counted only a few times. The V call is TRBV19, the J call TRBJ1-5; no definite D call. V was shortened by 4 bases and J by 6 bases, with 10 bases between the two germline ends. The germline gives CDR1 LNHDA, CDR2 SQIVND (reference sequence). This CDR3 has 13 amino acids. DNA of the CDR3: TGTGCCAGTAGTACCGATTCGGGTCAGCCCCAGCATTTT. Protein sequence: CASSTDSGQPQHF.

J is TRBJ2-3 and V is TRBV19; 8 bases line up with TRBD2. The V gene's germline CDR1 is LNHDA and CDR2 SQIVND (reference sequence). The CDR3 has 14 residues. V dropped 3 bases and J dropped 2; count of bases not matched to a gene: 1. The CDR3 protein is CASSISGDTDTQYF. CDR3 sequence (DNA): TGTGCCAGTAGTATTAGCGGGGACACAGATACGCAGTATTTT.

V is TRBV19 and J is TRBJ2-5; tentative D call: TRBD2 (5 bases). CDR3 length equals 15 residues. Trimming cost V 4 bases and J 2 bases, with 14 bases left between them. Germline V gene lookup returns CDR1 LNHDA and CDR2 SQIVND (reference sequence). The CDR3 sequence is CASSTAVATQETQYF. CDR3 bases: TGTGCCAGTAGTACAGCCGTAGCGACTCAAGAGACCCAGTACTTC.

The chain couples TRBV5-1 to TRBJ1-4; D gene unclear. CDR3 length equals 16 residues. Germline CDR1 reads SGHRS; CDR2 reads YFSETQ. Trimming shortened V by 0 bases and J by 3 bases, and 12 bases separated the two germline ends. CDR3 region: CASSLAAGSANEKLFF. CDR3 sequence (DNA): TGCGCCAGCAGCTTGGCCGCGGGATCAGCTAATGAAAAACTGTTTTTT.

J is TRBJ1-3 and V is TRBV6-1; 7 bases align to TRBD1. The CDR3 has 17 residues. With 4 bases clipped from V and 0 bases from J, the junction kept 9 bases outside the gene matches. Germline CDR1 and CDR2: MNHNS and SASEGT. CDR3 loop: CASSVAAGGSSGNTIYF. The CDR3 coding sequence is TGTGCCAGCAGTGTAGCGGCAGGGGGAAGCTCTGGAAACACCATATATTTT.

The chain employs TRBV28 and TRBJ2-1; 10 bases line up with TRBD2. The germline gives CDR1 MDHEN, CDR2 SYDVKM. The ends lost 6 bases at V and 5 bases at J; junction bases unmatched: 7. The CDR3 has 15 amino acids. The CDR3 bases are TGTGCCAGCAGCGGAACTAGCGGGATCCACAATGAGCAGTTCTTC. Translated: CASSGTSGIHNEQFF.

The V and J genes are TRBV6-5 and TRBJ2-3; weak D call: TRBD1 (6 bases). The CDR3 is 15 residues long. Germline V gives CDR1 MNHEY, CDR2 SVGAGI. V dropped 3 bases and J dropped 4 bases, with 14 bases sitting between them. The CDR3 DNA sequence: TGTGCCAGCAGTTATAGGGGACAAGGGGCAGATACGCAGTATTTT. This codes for CASSYRGQGADTQYF.

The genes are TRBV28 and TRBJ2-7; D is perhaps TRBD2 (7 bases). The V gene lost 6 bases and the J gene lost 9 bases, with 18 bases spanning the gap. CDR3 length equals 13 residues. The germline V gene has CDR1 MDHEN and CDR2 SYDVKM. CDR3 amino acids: CASSSGGWVPQYF. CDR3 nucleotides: TGTGCCAGCAGCTCGGGGGGCTGGGTTCCGCAGTACTTC.

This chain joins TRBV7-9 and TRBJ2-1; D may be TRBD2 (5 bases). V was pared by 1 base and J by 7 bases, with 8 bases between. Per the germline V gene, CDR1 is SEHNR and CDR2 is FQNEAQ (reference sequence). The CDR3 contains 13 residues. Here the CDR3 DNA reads TGTGCCAGCAGCTTAGATCCGGGGAATGAGCAGTTCTTC. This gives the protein CASSLDPGNEQFF.

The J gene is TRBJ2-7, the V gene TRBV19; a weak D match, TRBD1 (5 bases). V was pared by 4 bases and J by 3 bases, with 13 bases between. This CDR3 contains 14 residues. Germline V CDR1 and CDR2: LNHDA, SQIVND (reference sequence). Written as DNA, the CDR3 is TGTGCCAGTAGTACGGAGCCAGGGAACTACGAGCAGTACTTC. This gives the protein CASSTEPGNYEQYF.

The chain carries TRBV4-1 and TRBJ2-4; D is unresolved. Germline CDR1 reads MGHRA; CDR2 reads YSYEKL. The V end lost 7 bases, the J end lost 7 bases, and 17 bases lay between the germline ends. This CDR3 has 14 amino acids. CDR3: CASTPGPPANIQYF. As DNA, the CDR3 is TGCGCCAGCACACCGGGTCCCCCGGCGAACATTCAGTACTTC.

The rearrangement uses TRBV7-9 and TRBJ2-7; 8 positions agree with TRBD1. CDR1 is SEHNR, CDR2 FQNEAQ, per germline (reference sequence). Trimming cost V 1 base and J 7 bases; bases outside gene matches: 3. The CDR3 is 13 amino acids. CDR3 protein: CASSLGTGGEQYF. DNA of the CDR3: TGTGCCAGCAGCTTAGGAACAGGGGGAGAGCAGTACTTC.

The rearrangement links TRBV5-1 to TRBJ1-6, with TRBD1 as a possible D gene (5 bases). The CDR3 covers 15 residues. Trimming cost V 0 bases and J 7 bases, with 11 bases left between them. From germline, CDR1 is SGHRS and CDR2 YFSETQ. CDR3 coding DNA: TGCGCCAGCAGCTTGGATACAGGTGGGAATTCACCCCTCCACTTT. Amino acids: CASSLDTGGNSPLHF.

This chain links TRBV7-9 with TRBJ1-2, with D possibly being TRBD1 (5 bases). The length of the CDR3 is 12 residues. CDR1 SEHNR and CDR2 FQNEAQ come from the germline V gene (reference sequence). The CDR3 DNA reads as TGTGCAGGGGCAAGGGAATACTATGGCTACACCTTC. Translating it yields CAGAREYYGYTF. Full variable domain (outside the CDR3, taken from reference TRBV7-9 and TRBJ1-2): DTGVSQNPRHKITKRGQNVTFRCDPISEHNRLYWYRQTLGQGPEFLTYFQNEAQLEKSRLLSDRFSAERPKGSFSTLEIQRTEQGDSAMYLCAGAREYYGYTFGSGTRLTVV.

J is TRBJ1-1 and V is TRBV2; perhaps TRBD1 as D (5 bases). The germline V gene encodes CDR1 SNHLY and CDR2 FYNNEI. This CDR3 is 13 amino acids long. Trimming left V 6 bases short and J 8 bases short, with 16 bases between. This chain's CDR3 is CASRPLQAIEAFF. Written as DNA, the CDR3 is TGTGCCAGCAGACCCTTACAGGCAATAGAAGCTTTCTTT.

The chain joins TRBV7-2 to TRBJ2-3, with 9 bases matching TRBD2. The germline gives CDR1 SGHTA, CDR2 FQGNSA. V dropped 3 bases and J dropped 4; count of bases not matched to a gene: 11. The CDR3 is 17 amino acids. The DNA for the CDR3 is TGTGCCAGCAGCTTGCACTATCTAGCGGGGCCCTCAGATACGCAGTATTTT. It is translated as CASSLHYLAGPSDTQYF.

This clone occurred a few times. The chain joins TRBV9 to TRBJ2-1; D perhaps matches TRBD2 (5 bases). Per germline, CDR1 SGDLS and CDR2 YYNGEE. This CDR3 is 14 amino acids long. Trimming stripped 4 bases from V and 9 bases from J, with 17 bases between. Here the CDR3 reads CASSLHRTGSEQFF. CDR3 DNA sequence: TGTGCCAGCAGCCTCCACCGGACGGGGAGTGAGCAGTTCTTC. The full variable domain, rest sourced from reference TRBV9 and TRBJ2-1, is DSGVTQTPKHLITATGQRVTLRCSPRSGDLSVYWYQQSLDQGLQFLIQYYNGEERAKGNILERFSAQQFPDLHSELNLSSLELGDSALYFCASSLHRTGSEQFFGPGTRLTVL.

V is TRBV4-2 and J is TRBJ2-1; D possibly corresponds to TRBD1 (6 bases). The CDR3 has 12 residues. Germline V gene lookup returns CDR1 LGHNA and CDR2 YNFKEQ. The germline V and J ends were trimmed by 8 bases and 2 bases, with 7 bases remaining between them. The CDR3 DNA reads TGTGCCAGCGGGACAACCTACAATGAGCAGTTCTTC. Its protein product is CASGTTYNEQFF.